Listed below are T cell receptor beta chains from one sample, sequenced in a study of shared clonotypes between healthy human individuals. Libraries were prepared by immunoSEQ multiplex PCR; TCRdb keeps only in-frame clonotypes and omits some of them. The sample lists about 2.4 million clones; 85% to 95% were seen once. Sequenced sample: naive CD4+ T cells sorted from blood. The receptors shown here come from a young man in good health. Both conserved end residues are part of each CDR3. The D gene is left open where the match is weak. Size is omitted from some rows. Given values are once, few, many or a class for expanded clones.

CDR3aa	CDR3nt	abundance	v_gene	j_gene	d_gene
CASSQEKTPAGVLGEQYF	TGCGCCAGCAGCCAAGAAAAAACCCCCGCGGGAGTACTGGGCGAGCAGTACTTC	-	TRBV4-3	TRBJ2-7	TRBD2
CARTGQFYNEQFF	TGTGCCAGGACAGGGCAATTCTACAATGAGCAGTTCTTC	-	TRBV6-4	TRBJ2-1	TRBD1
CASSLGPPWEQFF	TGTGCCAGCAGCTTAGGACCCCCTTGGGAGCAGTTCTTC	-	TRBV5-6	TRBJ2-1	-
CASSAGLAGGQEETQYF	TGTGCCAGCAGTGCCGGTTTGGCGGGGGGTCAGGAAGAGACCCAGTACTTC	-	TRBV2	TRBJ2-5	TRBD2
CASISTSGPYEQYF	TGTGCCAGCATTTCAACGAGCGGGCCCTACGAGCAGTACTTC	-	TRBV6-1	TRBJ2-7	-
CASSSRGGEQYF	TGTGCCAGCAGCAGCCGGGGGGGCGAGCAGTACTTC	-	TRBV6-5	TRBJ2-7	TRBD2
CASSLGRDSVYYEQYF	TGTGCCAGCAGCCTCGGCCGGGACTCCGTCTACTACGAGCAGTACTTC	-	TRBV7-8	TRBJ2-7	-
CATTRGRNTEAFF	TGTGCCACCACTCGAGGGCGGAACACTGAAGCTTTCTTT	-	TRBV6-5	TRBJ1-1	-
CASSQITGGGSPLHF	TGTGCCAGCTCGCAGATTACAGGGGGCGGATCACCCCTCCACTTT	-	TRBV18	TRBJ1-6	TRBD1
CASSQAIAGAREQYF	TGCGCCAGCAGCCAAGCTATAGCGGGAGCCCGCGAGCAGTACTTC	-	TRBV4-1	TRBJ2-7	TRBD2
CASSLGTGGPHSPLHF	TGTGCCAGCAGCTTGGGGACAGGGGGACCCCATTCACCCCTCCACTTT	few	TRBV7-9	TRBJ1-6	TRBD1
CASSQGGLASTDTQYF	TGCGCCAGCAGCCAAGGGGGACTAGCGTCGACAGATACGCAGTATTTT	-	TRBV4-3	TRBJ2-3	TRBD2
CAIGSGLGTGELFF	TGTGCCATAGGTTCGGGGTTGGGAACCGGGGAGCTGTTTTTT	-	TRBV27	TRBJ2-2	-
CASRTGEVTEAFF	TGTGCCAGCAGGACAGGGGAGGTGACTGAAGCTTTCTTT	-	TRBV6-1	TRBJ1-1	TRBD1
CASTRGQDTEAFF	TGTGCCAGCACCCGGGGACAGGACACTGAAGCTTTCTTT	-	TRBV28	TRBJ1-1	TRBD1
CASSVLGGAEQYF	TGTGCCAGCAGTGTTCTCGGGGGGGCAGAGCAGTACTTC	once	TRBV2	TRBJ2-7	TRBD2
CASTAGTLRSGNTIYF	TGTGCCAGCACCGCCGGGACACTTCGCTCTGGAAACACCATATATTTT	-	TRBV7-9	TRBJ1-3	-
CASSPAGLAGKLSGANVLTF	TGCGCCAGCAGCCCAGCGGGACTTGCGGGGAAACTCTCTGGGGCCAACGTCCTGACTTTC	once	TRBV5-1	TRBJ2-6	TRBD2
CASRGKNSPLHF	TGTGCCAGCAGAGGGAAGAATTCACCCCTCCACTTT	-	TRBV6-6	TRBJ1-6	-
CASSYRPVLILNNEQFF	TGTGCCAGCAGCTACCGACCTGTCCTCATACTTAACAATGAGCAGTTCTTC	-	TRBV7-9	TRBJ2-1	-
CASSLAGTDTQYF	TGCGCCAGCAGCTTGGCAGGGACAGATACGCAGTATTTT	-	TRBV5-1	TRBJ2-3	-
CASSLAGGTDYEQYF	TGTGCCAGCAGCTTAGCGGGAGGGACAGACTACGAGCAGTACTTC	-	TRBV7-9	TRBJ2-7	-
CASQAGYTGELFF	TGTGCCAGCCAAGCGGGGTACACCGGGGAGCTGTTTTTT	-	TRBV28	TRBJ2-2	TRBD2
CASSLGPDAGELFF	TGTGCCAGCAGCTTGGGACCGGACGCCGGGGAGCTGTTTTTT	-	TRBV5-4	TRBJ2-2	-
CASVIRASGRIYNEQFF	TGCGCCAGCGTTATCAGGGCTAGCGGGAGAATCTACAATGAGCAGTTCTTC	-	TRBV5-1	TRBJ2-1	TRBD2
CASSLTVRVAGAVNEQFF	TGTGCCAGCAGCTTAACGGTTCGGGTAGCGGGGGCTGTCAATGAGCAGTTCTTC	-	TRBV7-3	TRBJ2-1	TRBD2